The 30 T cell receptor beta chains below were found in one sample sequenced in a study of Tregs in tolerant kidney transplant recipients. Data came from immunoSEQ multiplex PCR; TCRdb stores just in-frame clones and leaves some out. The profile shows 15,000 to 17,000 clones, over 85% of them singletons. The specimen sequenced was CD8+ T cells from blood. The receptors were sampled from a human donor in good health.

CDR3 DNA: TGCGCCAGCAGTGATATCGGGATTAATGAAAAACTGTTTTTT. Translation: CASSDIGINEKLFF. The chain recombines TRBV10-2 with TRBJ1-4; D gene uncertain. V shed 3 bases and J shed 4 bases, with 9 bases lying between them. Germline CDR1 is WSHSY and CDR2 is SAAADI. The CDR3 has 14 residues.

This chain uses TRBV7-3 with TRBJ1-1, with D unresolved. There are 14 residues in the CDR3. V was trimmed by 0 bases and J by 6 bases, leaving 11 bases between them. Germline V CDR1 and CDR2: SGHTA, FQGTGA. CDR3 in DNA: TGTGCCAGCAGCTTAACCGGGAACGTCGCTGAAGCTTTCTTT. This translates into CASSLTGNVAEAFF.

The CDR3 loop reads CASSLVGGGRTGELFF. As DNA, the CDR3 is TGTGCCAGCAGCTTAGTCGGCGGGGGGCGGACCGGGGAGCTGTTTTTT. The J gene is TRBJ2-2, the V gene TRBV7-2; 8 nucleotides agree with TRBD2. CDR1 is SGHTA and CDR2 is FQGNSA in the germline V gene. This CDR3 comprises 16 residues. The ends lost 1 base at V and 5 bases at J; junction bases unmatched: 6.

This clone showed up just a few times. The J gene is TRBJ1-6, the V gene TRBV10-3; tentatively, D is TRBD1 (6 bases). Trimming removed 6 bases at V and 9 bases at J, with 18 bases between. The germline V gene has CDR1 ENHRY and CDR2 SYGVKD. This CDR3 contains 15 residues. The CDR3 spells CAIRDSLEDGSPLHF. The DNA for the CDR3 is TGTGCCATCAGGGACAGCCTCGAAGATGGTTCACCCCTCCACTTT.

This clone was seen only once. V is TRBV30 and J is TRBJ2-5, with D unresolved. The length of the CDR3 is 14 residues. Trimming shortened V by 3 bases and J by 4 bases, and 15 bases separated the two germline ends. Germline V gene data show CDR1 as GTSNPN and CDR2 as SVGIG (reference sequence). The CDR3 protein is CAWRAGLVGETQYF. The CDR3 region has the DNA TGTGCCTGGAGGGCCGGGCTAGTCGGAGAGACCCAGTACTTC.

The chain employs TRBV7-3 and TRBJ1-1, with unresolved D. Germline loops: CDR1 SGHTA, CDR2 FQGTGA. Between the trimmed V and J ends, which lost 8 bases and 4 bases, there was a span of 23 bases. The CDR3 has 16 amino acids. CDR3 in DNA: TGTGCCAGCCCCCCTCCCGGGCCCCCCTGGGGCACTGAAGCTTTCTTT. It translates to CASPPPGPPWGTEAFF.

This clone has only one observation. This rearrangement joins TRBV5-1 to TRBJ2-5; 13 nucleotides match TRBD2. The CDR3 runs 16 residues. V was pared by 4 bases and J by 5 bases, with 8 bases of the junction left unmatched. Germline lookup yields CDR1 SGHRS and CDR2 YFSETQ. The DNA of the CDR3 is TGCGCCAGCAGCGACGGGACTAGCGGGATTCACGAGACCCAGTACTTC. Its protein is CASSDGTSGIHETQYF.

This CDR3 reads CASSQEFIGGGEGYEQYF. CDR3 nucleotide sequence: TGCGCCAGCAGCCAAGAGTTTATCGGAGGAGGTGAGGGCTACGAGCAGTACTTC. This chain joins TRBV4-1 and TRBJ2-7, with D possibly matching TRBD2 (5 bases). The CDR3 extends over 18 amino acids. In germline, CDR1 is MGHRA, CDR2 YSYEKL. The germline V and J ends were trimmed by 0 bases and 3 bases, with 21 bases remaining between them.

This clone was observed once. The J gene is TRBJ1-2, the V gene TRBV7-9, with D perhaps matching TRBD1 (6 bases). This CDR3 has 14 amino acids. Germline values: CDR1 SEHNR, CDR2 FQNEAQ (reference sequence). Trimming took off 3 bases at V and 7 bases at J, with 15 bases between the two ends. CDR3 in DNA: TGTGCCAGCAGCTTTAACAGGGAGGTCGGTGGCTACACCTTC. It codes for CASSFNREVGGYTF. Full variable domain (outside the CDR3, taken from reference TRBV7-9 and TRBJ1-2): DTGVSQNPRHKITKRGQNVTFRCDPISEHNRLYWYRQTLGQGPEFLTYFQNEAQLEKSRLLSDRFSAERPKGSFSTLEIQRTEQGDSAMYLCASSFNREVGGYTFGSGTRLTVV.

The V call is TRBV9, the J call TRBJ2-1; either TRBD1 or TRBD2 may fit D (5 bases each). The germline gives CDR1 SGDLS, CDR2 YYNGEE. CDR3 length equals 14 residues. V was clipped by 0 bases and J by 7 bases, with 11 bases between them. The chain's CDR3 is CASSVGGSNNEQFF. Written as DNA, the CDR3 is TGTGCCAGCAGCGTAGGGGGGAGTAATAATGAGCAGTTCTTC.

The chain links TRBV19 to TRBJ2-2, with D unclear. Trimming left V 3 bases short and J 4 bases short, with 12 bases between. Per the germline V gene, CDR1 is LNHDA and CDR2 is SQIVND (reference sequence). The CDR3 contains 15 residues. CDR3: CASSIGPRVTGELFF. The CDR3 nucleotides read TGTGCCAGTAGTATCGGCCCCCGAGTCACCGGGGAGCTGTTTTTT.

This rearrangement joins TRBV2 to TRBJ2-3; TRBD2 matches 8 bases. CDR1 SNHLY and CDR2 FYNNEI come from the germline V gene. The CDR3 contains 15 residues. Trimming took 10 bases from V and 0 from J; bases not matched to a gene: 9. The CDR3 DNA follows: TGTGCCATCATAGAACTAGCGGAGAGCACAGATACGCAGTATTTT. Encoded protein: CAIIELAESTDTQYF.

The V and J genes are TRBV11-1 and TRBJ2-3, with D possibly matching TRBD2 (7 bases). The CDR3 is 14 residues long. The V gene lost 2 bases and the J gene lost 3 bases, with 9 bases spanning the gap. In germline, CDR1 is SGHAT, CDR2 FQDESV (reference sequence). CDR3 loop: CASSLRGGTDTQYF. CDR3 in DNA: TGTGCCAGCAGCTTAAGGGGGGGTACAGATACGCAGTATTTT. Using reference TRBV11-1 and TRBJ2-3 for the parts outside the CDR3, the full variable domain is EAEVAQSPRYKITEKSQAVAFWCDPISGHATLYWYRQILGQGPELLVQFQDESVVDDSQLPKDRFSAERLKGVDSTLKIQPAELGDSAMYLCASSLRGGTDTQYFGPGTRLTVL.

The V gene is TRBV4-1, the J gene TRBJ2-1; the D gene is possibly TRBD2 (6 bases). Germline loops: CDR1 MGHRA, CDR2 YSYEKL. The CDR3 covers 16 residues. V was pared by 2 bases and J by 2 bases, with 13 bases between. CDR3 protein: CASSQFRDSPYNEQFF. CDR3 sequence (DNA): TGCGCCAGCAGCCAATTCCGGGACTCACCCTACAATGAGCAGTTCTTC.

The CDR3 bases are TGTGCCAGCAGCCGTATTAGCCCTTTTGCTAGCGGGATCTACAATGAGCAGTTCTTC. Its protein is CASSRISPFASGIYNEQFF. V gene TRBV7-9 combines with J gene TRBJ2-1, with 9 bases fitting TRBD2. The CDR3 covers 19 residues. V shed 5 bases and J 3 bases; nucleotides not matched to a gene: 17. Germline V CDR1 and CDR2: SEHNR, FQNEAQ (reference sequence).

This clone was seen once. The chain links TRBV27 to TRBJ2-1; the D gene is possibly TRBD1 (6 bases). V lost 3 bases and J 1 base, leaving 7 bases between the germline ends. The CDR3 extends over 14 amino acids. The germline CDR1 and CDR2 sequences are MNHEY and SMNVEV (reference sequence). The CDR3 DNA is TGTGCCAGCAGTTTGCAGGGGTCCTACAATGAGCAGTTCTTC. Amino acid sequence: CASSLQGSYNEQFF.

The chain combines TRBV27 with TRBJ2-3; unclear D gene. The CDR3 extends over 14 amino acids. Germline V gives CDR1 MNHEY, CDR2 SMNVEV (reference sequence). V gave up 6 bases and J gave up 2 bases, with 12 bases separating them. In DNA form, the CDR3 reads TGTGCCAGCAGCTCTACTACCAACACAGATACGCAGTATTTT. Its translation is CASSSTTNTDTQYF.

This clone has a handful of counts. The chain is built from TRBV7-8 and TRBJ2-1; 10 positions agree with TRBD2. This CDR3 has 15 amino acids. The germline gives CDR1 SGHVS, CDR2 FQNEAQ. J was trimmed by 9 bases and V by 1 base; bases with no gene match: 6. CDR3 amino acids: CASSLVSSGGPEQFF. CDR3 coding DNA: TGTGCCAGCAGCTTAGTGTCTAGCGGGGGTCCTGAGCAGTTCTTC.

The J gene is TRBJ1-4, the V gene TRBV19, with D unclear. Trimming stripped 5 bases from V and 5 bases from J, with 18 bases between. The CDR3 covers 16 residues. Germline V CDR1 and CDR2: LNHDA, SQIVND (reference sequence). In nucleotides, the CDR3 is TGTGCCAGTAGTCCCCCCCGGGCAGAATTAAATGAAAAACTGTTTTTT. It codes for CASSPPRAELNEKLFF.

The chain has TRBV7-8 and TRBJ1-6; D remains ambiguous. The V end lost 5 bases, the J end lost 4 bases, and 15 bases lay between the germline ends. From germline, CDR1 is SGHVS and CDR2 FQNEAQ. This CDR3 is built from 16 residues. For the CDR3, the DNA is TGTGCCAGCAGCAAGGACCGACTGAATTATAATTCACCCCTCCACTTT. It translates to CASSKDRLNYNSPLHF.

The rearrangement links TRBV5-6 to TRBJ2-5, with 9 bases aligning to TRBD1. V gave up 4 bases and J gave up 0 bases; unmatched junction bases: 10. This CDR3 has 17 residues. From germline, CDR1 is SGHDT and CDR2 YYEEEE. CDR3 region: CASSTRDRERYQETQYF. Written as DNA, the CDR3 is TGTGCCAGCAGCACCCGGGACAGGGAGAGGTACCAAGAGACCCAGTACTTC.

This rearrangement joins TRBV15 to TRBJ1-3; perhaps TRBD1 as D (6 bases). V dropped 0 bases and J dropped 0 bases, with 12 bases sitting between them. There are 17 residues in the CDR3. Germline CDR1 LNHNV, CDR2 YYDKDF (reference sequence). CDR3 bases: TGTGCCACCAGCAGAGATTTCGGGGGGCTCTCTGGAAACACCATATATTTT. It is translated as CATSRDFGGLSGNTIYF.

The chain employs TRBV6-4 and TRBJ2-2, with D unclear. The V and J ends lost 2 bases and 1 base respectively, with 2 bases between them. The CDR3 is 13 amino acids. From germline, CDR1 is MRHNA and CDR2 SNTAGT. CDR3 sequence: CASSDLNTGELFF. The CDR3 DNA reads TGTGCCAGCAGTGACCTGAACACCGGGGAGCTGTTTTTT.

The rearrangement links TRBV4-1 to TRBJ2-1; D unresolved. Germline CDR1 and CDR2: MGHRA and YSYEKL. CDR3 size: 16 residues. V shed 8 bases and J shed 0 bases, with 17 bases lying between them. Here the CDR3 reads CASYPSSTSSYNEQFF. The CDR3 DNA reads as TGCGCCAGCTACCCAAGCTCGACCAGCTCCTACAATGAGCAGTTCTTC.

Here the CDR3 reads CATSSGVGIPETQYF. The DNA of the CDR3 is TGTGCCACCAGCAGCGGAGTCGGGATCCCAGAGACCCAGTACTTC. V and J are TRBV15 and TRBJ2-5; D possibly corresponds to TRBD2 (5 bases). The germline gives CDR1 LNHNV, CDR2 YYDKDF (reference sequence). V was cut by 3 bases and J by 4 bases, with 15 bases left in between. The CDR3 covers 15 residues.

This sequence joins TRBV14 and TRBJ2-2, with D possibly matching TRBD1 (6 bases). Germline CDR1 is SGHDN and CDR2 is FVKESK. The CDR3 has 15 residues. V was trimmed by 4 bases and J by 6 bases, leaving 15 bases between them. The CDR3, as DNA: TGTGCCAGCAGCCCAACAGGGTGGTACCCCGGGGAGCTGTTTTTT. This gives the protein CASSPTGWYPGELFF.

This chain links TRBV6-4 with TRBJ2-3; D remains ambiguous. V lost 3 bases and J lost 2, with 6 bases in between. CDR1 is MRHNA and CDR2 is SNTAGT in the germline V gene. This CDR3 has 13 residues. The CDR3 region has the DNA TGTGCCAGCAGTGAGAAAGACACAGATACGCAGTATTTT. It specifies CASSEKDTDTQYF.

The chain combines TRBV19 with TRBJ1-2, with TRBD1 matching over 7 bases. After removal of 3 bases from V and 6 bases from J, the junction contained 1 base not matched to a gene. CDR3 length equals 12 residues. Per the germline V gene, CDR1 is LNHDA and CDR2 is SQIVND (reference sequence). DNA for the CDR3: TGTGCCAGTAGTATGACAGGGAATGGCTACACCTTC. Residues: CASSMTGNGYTF.

V usage is TRBV7-2 and J usage is TRBJ2-2; 9 bases are a match to TRBD2. The CDR3 covers 16 residues. Germline values: CDR1 SGHTA, CDR2 FQGNSA. With V trimmed by 1 base and J by 3 bases, 3 bases remained unmatched. CDR3: CASSLVAGVYTGELFF. The CDR3, as DNA: TGTGCCAGCAGCTTAGTAGCGGGAGTATACACCGGGGAGCTGTTTTTT.

The V call is TRBV30, the J call TRBJ1-2, with a tentative D call TRBD1 (6 bases). The CDR3 consists of 13 residues. Per germline, CDR1 GTSNPN and CDR2 SVGIG (reference sequence). The germline V and J ends were trimmed by 1 base and 1 base, with 7 bases remaining between them. The CDR3 nucleotides read TGTGCCTGGAGTGAGGGGGGTAACTATGGCTACACCTTC. This encodes CAWSEGGNYGYTF.